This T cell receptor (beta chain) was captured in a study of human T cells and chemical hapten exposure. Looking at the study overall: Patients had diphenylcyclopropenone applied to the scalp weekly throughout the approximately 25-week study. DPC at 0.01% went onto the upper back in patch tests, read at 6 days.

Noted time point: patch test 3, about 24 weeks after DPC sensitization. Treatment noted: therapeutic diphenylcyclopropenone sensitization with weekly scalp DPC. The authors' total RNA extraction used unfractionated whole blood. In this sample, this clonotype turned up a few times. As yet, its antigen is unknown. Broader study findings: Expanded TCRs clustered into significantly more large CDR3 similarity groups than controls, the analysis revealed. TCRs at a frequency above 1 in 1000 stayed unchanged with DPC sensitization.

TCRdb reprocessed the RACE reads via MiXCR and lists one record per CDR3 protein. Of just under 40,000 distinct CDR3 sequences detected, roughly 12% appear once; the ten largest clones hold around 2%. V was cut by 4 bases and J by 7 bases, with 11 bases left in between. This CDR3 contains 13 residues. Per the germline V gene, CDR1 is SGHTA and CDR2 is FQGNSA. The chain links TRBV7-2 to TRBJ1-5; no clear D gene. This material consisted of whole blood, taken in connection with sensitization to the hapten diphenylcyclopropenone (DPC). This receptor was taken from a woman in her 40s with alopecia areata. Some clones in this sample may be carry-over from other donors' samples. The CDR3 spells CASSWASGQPQHF. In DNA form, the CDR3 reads TGTGCCAGCAGCTGGGCCAGCGGGCAGCCCCAGCATTTT.